The 30 T cell receptor beta chains reported below all come from one sample, sequenced in a study of blood T cell repertoires in COVID-19 (dated by TCRdb to the early 2020s). Libraries were made using the immunoSEQ multiplex PCR assay. The immuneACCESS repertoire file appears here via TCRdb, limited to in-frame rearrangements. These files lack a portion of the clones; in checked studies, under half of the deficit traces to unresolved V genes, and the cause of the others is not known. The table for this sample lists around 83,000 clones; 80% to 90% of them were counted only once. The ten biggest clones cover approximately 15% of the sample. Material: peripheral blood. The origin of the receptors is a man between 65 and 85 years old with active or convalescent COVID-19.

The chain combines TRBV4-2 with TRBJ2-1, with 9 bases identical to TRBD2. With 4 bases clipped from V and 8 bases from J, the junction kept 9 bases outside the gene matches. Per the germline V gene, CDR1 is LGHNA and CDR2 is YNFKEQ. The CDR3 has 15 residues. The CDR3 here is CASSRRLAGLDEQFF. DNA of the CDR3: TGTGCCAGCAGCCGACGGCTAGCGGGATTGGATGAGCAGTTCTTC.

The rearrangement joins TRBV2 to TRBJ1-2, with D maybe TRBD1 (6 bases). The CDR3 sequence is 11 residues long. V dropped 6 bases and J dropped 7 bases, with 9 bases sitting between them. Germline V gives CDR1 SNHLY, CDR2 FYNNEI. In DNA, the CDR3 is TGTGCCAGCAGCGAGGGGGTTGGCTACACCTTC. It translates to CASSEGVGYTF. Full variable domain (outside the CDR3, taken from reference TRBV2 and TRBJ1-2): EPEVTQTPSHQVTQMGQEVILRCVPISNHLYFYWYRQILGQKVEFLVSFYNNEISEKSEIFDDQFSVERPDGSNFTLKIRSTKLEDSAMYFCASSEGVGYTFGSGTRLTVV.

The chain carries TRBV21-1 and TRBJ2-7; the table gives TRBD2 as D, unverified against the DNA. TRBV21-1 is a pseudogene locus. CDR3 length: 17 amino acids. The CDR3 coding sequence is TGTGCCAGCAGCAAAGCGGGACTAGCGCCATACTCCTACGAGCAGTACTTC. As protein: CASSKAGLAPYSYEQYF.

The chain recombines TRBV6-5 with TRBJ1-5, with 9 bases lining up with TRBD1. The ends lost 7 bases at V and 7 bases at J; junction bases unmatched: 8. CDR3 length: 14 residues. The germline gives CDR1 MNHEY, CDR2 SVGAGI. The CDR3 DNA is TGTGCCAGCACCCCGGGACAGGGCGGACAGCCCCAGCATTTT. This encodes CASTPGQGGQPQHF.

The chain has TRBV6-6 and TRBJ1-2; 10 bases are a match to TRBD1. Germline V lookup: CDR1 MNHNY, CDR2 SVGAGI (reference sequence). J was trimmed by 7 bases and V by 6 bases; bases with no gene match: 8. The CDR3 spans 14 residues. CDR3 in DNA: TGTGCCAGCAGCTCCGGGACAGGGGTCTTTGGCTACACCTTC. The encoded protein is CASSSGTGVFGYTF.

The gene calls are TRBV5-1 and TRBJ2-1, with 7 bases fitting TRBD2. Germline lookup yields CDR1 SGHRS and CDR2 YFSETQ. V lost 2 bases to trimming and J lost 4 bases; unmatched junction nucleotides: 6. This CDR3 comprises 15 residues. The CDR3 loop reads CASSFASGSYNEQFF. In DNA form, the CDR3 reads TGCGCCAGCAGCTTCGCTAGCGGATCTTACAATGAGCAGTTCTTC.

The chain joins TRBV13 to TRBJ2-5; D gene unclear. V was pared by 2 bases and J by 7 bases, with 8 bases between. This CDR3 is 12 amino acids long. CDR1 is PRHDT, CDR2 FYEKMQ, per germline (reference sequence). The CDR3 protein is CASSLTRSTQYF. CDR3 nucleotides: TGTGCCAGCAGCTTAACTCGGTCGACCCAGTACTTC.

The V call is TRBV3-1 (or the pseudogene TRBV3-2), the J call TRBJ2-3; D is ambiguous. The CDR3 contains 14 residues. Germline CDR1 reads LGHDT; CDR2 reads YNNKEL (reference sequence). The V end was cut by 0 bases, the J end by 4 bases, with 8 bases between. Written as DNA, the CDR3 is TGTGCCAGCAGCCAAGAAGCTTCTGCAGATACGCAGTATTTT. Encoded protein: CASSQEASADTQYF.

The J gene is TRBJ2-3, the V gene TRBV30; D is unresolved. Germline V gives CDR1 GTSNPN, CDR2 SVGIG (reference sequence). The CDR3 sequence is 12 residues long. The germline V and J ends were trimmed by 1 base and 3 bases, with 5 bases remaining between them. The CDR3 loop reads CAWSARTDTQYF. CDR3 nucleotides: TGTGCCTGGAGTGCCCGGACAGATACGCAGTATTTT.

V and J are TRBV6-6 and TRBJ2-6, with TRBD1 matching over 7 bases. The CDR3 contains 16 residues. Germline V gene data show CDR1 as MNHNY and CDR2 as SVGAGI (reference sequence). Losses at the gene ends were 10 bases for V and 2 bases for J; bases not matched to a gene: 11. CDR3 loop: CATTQGSHPGANVLTF. CDR3 bases: TGTGCCACTACACAGGGGTCCCATCCTGGGGCCAACGTCCTGACTTTC.

V gene TRBV7-2 combines with J gene TRBJ2-7; 13 nucleotides align to TRBD2. The germline V gene has CDR1 SGHTA and CDR2 FQGNSA. After removal of 5 bases from V and 13 bases from J, the junction contained 8 bases not matched to a gene. This CDR3 is built from 13 residues. The CDR3 nucleotides are TGTGCCAGCAGCCCCGGGACTAGCGGGATCTTCTACTTC. Its translation is CASSPGTSGIFYF.

The rearrangement links TRBV5-6 to TRBJ1-2; D is undetermined. This CDR3 has 15 amino acids. The V end lost 4 bases, the J end lost 6 bases, and 19 bases lay between the germline ends. Germline assignment: CDR1 SGHDT and CDR2 YYEEEE. Here the CDR3 DNA reads TGTGCCAGCAGCCCCCTAGGGCGGGTTCAGCATGGCTACACCTTC. Translation: CASSPLGRVQHGYTF.

This clone came up once. The chain carries TRBV6-5 and TRBJ2-3; TRBD1 matches 7 bases. This CDR3 contains 14 residues. Germline V lookup: CDR1 MNHEY, CDR2 SVGAGI. V dropped 5 bases and J dropped 4; count of bases not matched to a gene: 6. Here the CDR3 DNA reads TGTGCCAGCAGTCCAGACAGGGCCTCAGATACGCAGTATTTT. Translation gives CASSPDRASDTQYF.

The V and J genes are TRBV19 and TRBJ1-2, with 11 bases matching TRBD1. There are 15 residues in the CDR3. V lost 9 bases, J lost 1 base, and 7 bases stayed unmatched. Per germline, CDR1 LNHDA and CDR2 SQIVND (reference sequence). CDR3 in amino acids: CASLGQGAINYGYTF. CDR3 DNA: TGTGCCAGCCTAGGACAGGGGGCAATTAACTATGGCTACACCTTC.

The chain couples TRBV18 to TRBJ1-2; D uncertain. The CDR3 length is 13 residues. Germline CDR1 is KGHSH and CDR2 is LQKENI. The V end was cut by 6 bases, the J end by 0 bases, with 8 bases between. The CDR3 sequence is CASSPTANYGYTF. CDR3 bases: TGTGCCAGCTCTCCCACAGCTAACTATGGCTACACCTTC.

V gene TRBV18 combines with J gene TRBJ2-3; 7 bases line up with TRBD1. The CDR3 is 15 amino acids. The junction had 5 bases not matched to a gene; V was cut back by 4 bases and J by 1 base. Germline assignment: CDR1 KGHSH and CDR2 LQKENI. The CDR3 loop is CASSQDRVGTDTQYF. The CDR3, as DNA: TGTGCCAGCTCACAAGACAGGGTGGGCACAGATACGCAGTATTTT.

CDR3 DNA sequence: TGTGCCAGCAGCGCCGGACAGGGGCGTGAAGCTTTCTTT. Protein sequence: CASSAGQGREAFF. V gene TRBV9 combines with J gene TRBJ1-1; 9 bases align to TRBD1. Germline CDR1 is SGDLS and CDR2 is YYNGEE. V lost 3 bases to trimming and J lost 7 bases; unmatched junction nucleotides: 4. The CDR3 is 13 amino acids.

This rearrangement joins TRBV6-5 to TRBJ2-2, with D perhaps matching TRBD2 (5 bases). Trimming took off 5 bases at V and 11 bases at J, with 18 bases between the two ends. The CDR3 is 14 amino acids. Germline V CDR1 and CDR2: MNHEY, SVGAGI. CDR3 sequence reads: CASSPTTRVTELFF. DNA of the CDR3: TGTGCCAGCAGTCCCACGACGCGGGTGACCGAGCTGTTTTTT.

The chain joins TRBV7-2 to TRBJ2-3, with TRBD2 matching over 7 bases. The germline CDR1 and CDR2 sequences are SGHTA and FQGNSA. The J segment lost 3 bases and the V segment lost 5 bases, leaving 11 bases of the junction unmatched. This CDR3 spans 16 amino acids. In nucleotides, the CDR3 is TGTGCCAGCAGCCTCCGAGTCGGGGGGAGTACAGATACGCAGTATTTT. This translates into CASSLRVGGSTDTQYF. Full variable domain (rest looked up from reference TRBV7-2 and TRBJ2-3): GAGVSQSPSNKVTEKGKDVELRCDPISGHTALYWYRQSLGQGLEFLIYFQGNSAPDKSGLPSDRFSAERTGGSVSTLTIQRTQQEDSAVYLCASSLRVGGSTDTQYFGPGTRLTVL.

This chain uses TRBV3-1 (or the pseudogene TRBV3-2) with TRBJ2-1; 14 bases map to TRBD2. The CDR3 extends over 17 amino acids. The germline CDR1 and CDR2 sequences are LGHDT and YNNKEL (reference sequence). Germline trimming cut 4 bases from V and 6 bases from J; bases unmatched to any gene: 8. DNA for the CDR3: TGTGCCAGCAGCCGTACGACTAGCGGGAGGGCGTCCAATGAGCAGTTCTTC. It yields the protein CASSRTTSGRASNEQFF.

The genes are TRBV28 and TRBJ2-6; TRBD2 might be the D (5 bases). Germline lookup yields CDR1 MDHEN and CDR2 SYDVKM. This CDR3 has 16 amino acids. The ends were cut back, 5 bases at V and 1 base at J, with 12 bases in the middle. In DNA form, the CDR3 reads TGTGCCAGCAGTCCCCCCAGGAGGTCTGGGGCCAACGTCCTGACTTTC. Amino acid sequence: CASSPPRRSGANVLTF.

The rearrangement uses TRBV7-2 and TRBJ1-4; D is perhaps TRBD1 (5 bases). Germline V CDR1 and CDR2: SGHTA, FQGNSA. Trimming stripped 6 bases from V and 6 bases from J, with 14 bases between. The CDR3 spans 14 residues. Here the CDR3 reads CASSTTGGYEKLFF. The CDR3 region has the DNA TGTGCCAGCAGTACCACCGGGGGTTATGAAAAACTGTTTTTT. The variable domain in full, with the rest retrieved from reference TRBV7-2 and TRBJ1-4, is GAGVSQSPSNKVTEKGKDVELRCDPISGHTALYWYRQSLGQGLEFLIYFQGNSAPDKSGLPSDRFSAERTGGSVSTLTIQRTQQEDSAVYLCASSTTGGYEKLFFGSGTQLSVL.

This clone is a singleton in its sample. The chain employs TRBV5-1 and TRBJ2-1; D is uncertain. Trimming took off 5 bases at V and 6 bases at J, with 15 bases between the two ends. The V gene's germline CDR1 is SGHRS and CDR2 YFSETQ. This CDR3 has 14 residues. Here the CDR3 DNA reads TGCGCCAGCAGACCTGGAGATTTGGGCAATGAGCAGTTCTTC. This translates into CASRPGDLGNEQFF. The whole variable domain, remainder taken from reference TRBV5-1 and TRBJ2-1, is KAGVTQTPRYLIKTRGQQVTLSCSPISGHRSVSWYQQTPGQGLQFLFEYFSETQRNKGNFPGRFSGRQFSNSRSEMNVSTLELGDSALYLCASRPGDLGNEQFFGPGTRLTVL.

This rearrangement joins TRBV11-2 to TRBJ2-3; 7 bases are a match to TRBD2. The ends lost 4 bases at V and 0 bases at J; junction bases unmatched: 13. The germline gives CDR1 SGHAT, CDR2 FQNNGV. The CDR3 has 18 residues. DNA for the CDR3: TGTGCCAGCAGCTCAAGTCTCACACTAGCGAAAAGCACAGATACGCAGTATTTT. Amino acids: CASSSSLTLAKSTDTQYF.

The V gene is TRBV30, the J gene TRBJ2-7, with 7 positions matching TRBD2. CDR1 is GTSNPN and CDR2 is SVGIG in the germline V gene (reference sequence). With V trimmed by 4 bases and J by 3 bases, 3 bases remained unmatched. The CDR3 consists of 12 residues. Here the CDR3 reads CAWMGGVYEQYF. As DNA, the CDR3 is TGTGCCTGGATGGGGGGGGTCTACGAGCAGTACTTC. Supplemented by reference TRBV30 and TRBJ2-7, the full variable domain reads SQTIHQWPATLVQPVGSPLSLECTVEGTSNPNLYWYRQAAGRGLQLLFYSVGIGQISSEVPQNLSASRPQDRQFILSSKKLLLSDSGFYLCAWMGGVYEQYFGPGTRLTVT.

The gene calls are TRBV4-2 and TRBJ2-4, with D tentatively TRBD2 (6 bases). Trimming removed 3 bases from V and 0 bases from J, with 15 bases in between. The germline CDR1 and CDR2 sequences are LGHNA and YNFKEQ. The CDR3 spans 17 residues. For the CDR3, the DNA is TGTGCCAGCAGCCAGAGGAGTAGCGGAGTAGCCAAAAACATTCAGTACTTC. This encodes CASSQRSSGVAKNIQYF.

The chain carries TRBV28 and TRBJ2-7, with 7 nucleotides matching TRBD1. The CDR3 loop spans 15 amino acids. J gave up 3 bases and V 9 bases, and 14 bases lay outside the gene matches. Per germline, CDR1 MDHEN and CDR2 SYDVKM. The CDR3 DNA reads TGTGCCAGTCTTGGGCAGGCGACAGGGCACTACGAGCAGTACTTC. Residues: CASLGQATGHYEQYF.

J is TRBJ2-3 and V is TRBV4-1, with D possibly TRBD2 on 6 matching bases. CDR1 and CDR2 (germline): MGHRA, YSYEKL. V lost 10 bases and J 1 base, leaving 33 bases between the germline ends. This CDR3 is 20 amino acids long. The CDR3 is CATCQLGPTIGGTRTDTQYF. CDR3 sequence (DNA): TGCGCCACCTGCCAACTCGGACCGACCATCGGCGGGACCCGCACAGATACGCAGTATTTT.

J is TRBJ2-5 and V is TRBV6-2 or TRBV6-3; 7 bases map to TRBD1. CDR1 is MNHEY, CDR2 SVGEGT, per germline. This CDR3 spans 14 amino acids. J gave up 6 bases and V 2 bases, and 6 bases lay outside the gene matches. The CDR3, as DNA: TGTGCCAGCAGTTACGAGGACAGGCGCCAGACCCAGTACTTC. Protein: CASSYEDRRQTQYF.

As for this clone: The germline gene is not matched at one end of the junction; a read error may be the cause. The chain joins TRBV12-3 or TRBV12-4 to TRBJ1-5; 7 positions agree with TRBD1. The CDR3 is made up of 12 amino acids. The CDR3 sequence is CASSQTRRDRYF. As DNA, the CDR3 is TGTGCCAGCAGCCAGACCCGGCGGGACAGATATTTT.